The 17 T cell receptor beta chains reported below all come from one sample, sequenced in a study of cytomegalovirus exposure and HLA in healthy donors (dated by TCRdb to 2016 to 2017). Receptor libraries were prepared by the immunoSEQ multiplex PCR assay. A mixture of 60 forward primers for TCR Vbeta segments and 13 reverse primers for TCR Jbeta segments was used in the multiplex PCR. TCRdb's version of the immuneACCESS table is confined to in-frame rearrangements and falls short of the full clone set. An unresolved V gene accounts for under half of the shortfall where checked; the remainder is of unknown origin. Present in this sample are roughly 100,000 clones, roughly 15% of which were seen just once. The ten largest clones add up to about 0.8% of the sample. Sequencing was done on a sample of PBMCs. The receptors come from a female donor in good health and CMV-seronegative.

This clone was seen a few times. V is TRBV29-1 and J is TRBJ2-3; the match to TRBD2 covers 8 bases. The germline V gene has CDR1 SQVTM and CDR2 ANQGSEA. V lost 3 bases, J lost 2 bases, and 1 base stayed unmatched. The CDR3 has 13 amino acids. This CDR3 reads CSVEGLDTDTQYF. The CDR3 coding sequence is TGCAGCGTTGAGGGACTAGACACAGATACGCAGTATTTT.

The chain has TRBV7-2 and TRBJ2-3; 12 bases fit TRBD2. This CDR3 is 15 amino acids long. J lost 6 bases, V lost 4 bases, and 5 bases had no gene match. Germline assignment: CDR1 SGHTA and CDR2 FQGNSA. CDR3 DNA: TGTGCCAGCAGCTACCGACTAGCGGGGGCCGATACGCAGTATTTT. Its protein product is CASSYRLAGADTQYF.

The rearrangement links TRBV7-9 to TRBJ2-3, with TRBD2 identical over 8 bases. The CDR3 consists of 16 residues. Germline values: CDR1 SEHNR, CDR2 FQNEAQ (reference sequence). V lost 1 base to trimming and J lost 2 bases; unmatched junction nucleotides: 5. The CDR3 nucleotides are TGTGCCAGCAGCTTAGATCCTAGCGGGTTCACAGATACGCAGTATTTT. The encoded protein is CASSLDPSGFTDTQYF. The variable domain in full, with the rest retrieved from reference TRBV7-9 and TRBJ2-3, is DTGVSQNPRHKITKRGQNVTFRCDPISEHNRLYWYRQTLGQGPEFLTYFQNEAQLEKSRLLSDRFSAERPKGSFSTLEIQRTEQGDSAMYLCASSLDPSGFTDTQYFGPGTRLTVL.

This chain joins TRBV2 and TRBJ2-5; 7 bases are shared with TRBD1. The CDR3 covers 15 residues. CDR1 and CDR2 from the germline V gene are SNHLY and FYNNEI. With V trimmed by 4 bases and J by 5 bases, 10 bases remained unmatched. The CDR3 here is CASSVFLRGRETQYF. CDR3 nucleotides: TGTGCCAGCAGTGTTTTTTTGAGGGGGCGGGAGACCCAGTACTTC.

This clone has only a few counts. This sequence joins TRBV2 and TRBJ2-3; D not resolved. Germline V gene sequence: CDR1 SNHLY, CDR2 FYNNEI. The CDR3 sequence is 13 residues long. V was shortened by 2 bases and J by 1 base, with 4 bases between the two germline ends. The CDR3 sequence: CASSESGTDTQYF. Here the CDR3 DNA reads TGTGCCAGCAGTGAAAGCGGCACAGATACGCAGTATTTT. The variable domain in full, with the rest retrieved from reference TRBV2 and TRBJ2-3, is EPEVTQTPSHQVTQMGQEVILRCVPISNHLYFYWYRQILGQKVEFLVSFYNNEISEKSEIFDDQFSVERPDGSNFTLKIRSTKLEDSAMYFCASSESGTDTQYFGPGTRLTVL.

This clone was detected only a few times. Other DNA sequences in the sample encode the same CDR3. The CDR3, as DNA: TGTGCCAGCAGTTCTCAAACAGGGGTTGGAAACACCATATATTTT. This encodes CASSSQTGVGNTIYF. The chain joins TRBV27 to TRBJ1-3; 7 positions agree with TRBD1. The V gene end was trimmed by 4 bases and the J gene end by 3 bases; junction bases not matched to a gene: 6. Germline CDR1 MNHEY, CDR2 SMNVEV (reference sequence). The CDR3 extends over 15 amino acids.

This clone was counted only a few times. The CDR3 sequence is CASSIGGTNEKLFF. As DNA, the CDR3 is TGTGCCAGTAGTATCGGGGGAACTAATGAAAAACTGTTTTTT. J is TRBJ1-4 and V is TRBV19, with a tentative D call TRBD1 (5 bases). The ends were cut back, 3 bases at V and 1 base at J, with 6 bases in the middle. The CDR3 is 14 residues long. The germline V gene has CDR1 LNHDA and CDR2 SQIVND (reference sequence).

V usage is TRBV6-1 and J usage is TRBJ2-7; weak D call: TRBD2 (6 bases). V lost 4 bases and J lost 0, with 10 bases in between. The CDR3 covers 14 residues. Germline CDR1 is MNHNS and CDR2 is SASEGT. The CDR3 DNA sequence: TGTGCCAGCAGTGTGGAGGGGAGCTCCTACGAGCAGTACTTC. It specifies CASSVEGSSYEQYF.

In its sample, this clone was seen a few times. This chain connects TRBV27 to TRBJ1-2, with 10 bases lining up with TRBD1. Germline CDR1 MNHEY, CDR2 SMNVEV (reference sequence). The trim removed 5 bases at V and 3 bases at J, leaving 6 bases unmatched. The CDR3 is 15 amino acids. In DNA, the CDR3 is TGTGCCAGCAGTCTCACGACAGGGGGCTACTATGGCTACACCTTC. Translating it yields CASSLTTGGYYGYTF.

A few counts support this clone. The chain employs TRBV5-5 and TRBJ2-3, with a weak D call TRBD2 (7 bases). The germline CDR1 and CDR2 sequences are SGHKS and YYEKEE (reference sequence). V lost 7 bases and J lost 3, with 18 bases in between. This CDR3 is built from 15 residues. The CDR3 nucleotides are TGTGCCAGCTCGACTTGGGGGGGGCCTACAGATACGCAGTATTTT. Residues: CASSTWGGPTDTQYF.

The J gene is TRBJ2-7, the V gene TRBV6-5, with 7 positions matching TRBD1. V lost 2 bases to trimming and J lost 6 bases; unmatched junction nucleotides: 7. Germline V gene lookup returns CDR1 MNHEY and CDR2 SVGAGI. The CDR3 loop spans 14 amino acids. CDR3 coding DNA: TGTGCCAGCAGTTACCGTCGACAGGGTGGCGAGCAGTACTTC. It specifies CASSYRRQGGEQYF.

The chain combines TRBV2 with TRBJ1-2, with D possibly TRBD1 on 5 matching bases. V dropped 6 bases and J dropped 2 bases, with 19 bases sitting between them. Looked up from germline, CDR1 is SNHLY and CDR2 is FYNNEI. CDR3 length: 16 amino acids. CDR3 nucleotides: TGTGCCAGCAGCCCCTGGAAAGTGGACACGAACTATGGCTACACCTTC. This codes for CASSPWKVDTNYGYTF.

DNA for the CDR3: TGCAGCGTCCATCTCGGGACAAAACAAGAGACCCAGTACTTC. It translates to CSVHLGTKQETQYF. The chain couples TRBV29-1 to TRBJ2-5; D possibly corresponds to TRBD1 (6 bases). There are 14 residues in the CDR3. In germline, CDR1 is SQVTM, CDR2 ANQGSEA. V gave up 6 bases and J gave up 2 bases, with 16 bases separating them.

The rearrangement uses TRBV29-1 and TRBJ2-5, with 14 bases that match TRBD2. Trimming at V came to 3 bases and at J to 3 bases, leaving 3 bases not matched to a gene. The CDR3 is made up of 15 amino acids. Germline lookup yields CDR1 SQVTM and CDR2 ANQGSEA. In nucleotides, the CDR3 is TGCAGCGTTGAGCCGGGACTAGCGGGAGAAGAGACCCAGTACTTC. It encodes CSVEPGLAGEETQYF.

This clone has just a few counts. This chain joins TRBV25-1 and TRBJ2-3, with TRBD2 matching over 12 bases. The V gene's germline CDR1 is MGHDK and CDR2 SYGVNS. This CDR3 is 16 amino acids long. Unmatched junction bases numbered 6, after V lost 2 bases and J lost 6 bases. This CDR3 is CASSEGLAGSIDTQYF. The CDR3 DNA reads as TGTGCCAGCAGTGAAGGACTAGCGGGGAGCATCGATACGCAGTATTTT.

The chain uses TRBV28 and TRBJ2-3, with a possible D match to TRBD1 (6 bases). With 6 bases removed from V and 2 bases from J, the gap between germline ends came to 21 bases. The CDR3 contains 17 residues. Germline V CDR1 and CDR2: MDHEN, SYDVKM. CDR3 nucleotides: TGTGCCAGCAGCATAAACCCGAGGACAGTCGTCACAGATACGCAGTATTTT. Translation: CASSINPRTVVTDTQYF.

This clone was detected only a few times. The rearrangement links TRBV19 to TRBJ1-1; tentative D call: TRBD1 (5 bases). Germline values: CDR1 LNHDA, CDR2 SQIVND (reference sequence). The CDR3 sequence is 16 residues long. V gave up 4 bases and J gave up 4 bases, with 19 bases separating them. The CDR3 here is CASSRYRAGPGTEAFF. DNA of the CDR3: TGTGCCAGTAGTAGGTATAGGGCAGGGCCGGGCACTGAAGCTTTCTTT.